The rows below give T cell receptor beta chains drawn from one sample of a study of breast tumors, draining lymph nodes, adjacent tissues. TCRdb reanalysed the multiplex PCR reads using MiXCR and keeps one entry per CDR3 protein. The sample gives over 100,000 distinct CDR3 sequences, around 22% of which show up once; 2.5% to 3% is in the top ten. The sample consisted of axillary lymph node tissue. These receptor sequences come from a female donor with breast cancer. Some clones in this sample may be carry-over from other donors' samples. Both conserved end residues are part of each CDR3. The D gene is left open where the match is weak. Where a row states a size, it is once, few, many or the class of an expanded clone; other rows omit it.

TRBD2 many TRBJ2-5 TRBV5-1 CASSLVSSGQETQYF TGCGCCAGCAGCTTGGTGTCTAGCGGCCAAGAGACCCAGTACTTC
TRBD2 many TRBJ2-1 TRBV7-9 CASSWPGLAGVDEQFF TGTGCCAGCAGCTGGCCGGGACTAGCGGGAGTGGATGAGCAGTTCTTC
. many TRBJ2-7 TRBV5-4 CASSSKTGIHEQYF TGTGCCAGCAGCTCTAAGACAGGTATACACGAGCAGTACTTC
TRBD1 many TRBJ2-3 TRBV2 CASSGDRITDTQYF TGTGCCAGCAGTGGGGACAGAATCACAGATACGCAGTATTTT
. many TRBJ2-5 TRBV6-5 CASSYGGLENQYF TGTGCCAGCAGTTACGGGGGCCTCGAGAACCAGTACTTC
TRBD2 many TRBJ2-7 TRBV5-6 CASGSLKGLAEVYEQYF TGTGCCAGCGGTTCCCTAAAGGGACTAGCGGAGGTCTACGAGCAGTACTTC
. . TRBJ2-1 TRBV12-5 CASGRRANYNEQFF TGTGCTAGTGGTCGGAGGGCCAACTACAATGAGCAGTTCTTC
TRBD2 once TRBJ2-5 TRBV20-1 CSASPLAGGETQYF TGCAGTGCTAGTCCTCTGGCGGGAGGAGAGACCCAGTACTTC
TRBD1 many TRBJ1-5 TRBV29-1 CSVSDRGYGPQHF TGCAGCGTGAGTGACAGGGGATACGGACCCCAGCATTTT
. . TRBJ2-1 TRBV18 CASTEYNEQFF TGTGCCAGCACTGAATACAATGAGCAGTTCTTC
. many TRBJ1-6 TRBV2 CASSYGQINSPLHF TGTGCCAGCAGTTATGGACAGATTAATTCACCCCTCCACTTT
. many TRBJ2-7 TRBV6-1 CASRGNRLFYEQYF TGTGCCAGCAGGGGTAACAGGTTATTCTACGAGCAGTACTTC
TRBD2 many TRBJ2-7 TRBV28 CASTGGLAGGYEQYF TGTGCCAGCACCGGCGGACTAGCGGGAGGCTACGAGCAGTACTTC
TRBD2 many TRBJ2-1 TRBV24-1 CATSDFGWEGRNEQFF TGTGCCACCAGTGATTTCGGGTGGGAGGGCCGAAATGAGCAGTTCTTC
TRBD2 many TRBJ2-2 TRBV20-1 CSAPTSGRAFTGELFF TGCAGTGCCCCGACTAGCGGGAGGGCCTTCACCGGGGAGCTGTTTTTT
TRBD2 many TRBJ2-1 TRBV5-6 CASRAAVAGSYNEQFF TGTGCCAGCAGGGCAGCGGTAGCGGGCTCCTACAATGAGCAGTTCTTC
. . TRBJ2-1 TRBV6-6 CASTSGSYNGQFF TGTGCCAGCACTTCAGGTTCCTACAATGGGCAGTTCTTC
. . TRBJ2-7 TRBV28 CASSLWTGSYEQYF TGTGCCAGCAGTTTATGGACAGGATCCTACGAGCAGTACTTC
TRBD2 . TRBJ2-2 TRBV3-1 CASSQAGTSGRRDTGELFF TGTGCCAGCAGCCAGGCCGGGACTAGCGGGAGACGGGACACCGGGGAGCTGTTTTTT
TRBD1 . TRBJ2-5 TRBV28 CASSLPAGGAFMETQYF TGTGCCAGCAGTTTACCGGCAGGGGGCGCTTTTATGGAGACCCAGTACTTC
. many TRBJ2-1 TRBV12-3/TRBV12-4 CASMKKGAYNEQFF TGTGCCAGCATGAAAAAGGGCGCCTACAATGAGCAGTTCTTC